The 8 T cell receptor beta chains below all came from one sample that was sequenced in a study of blood T cell repertoires in COVID-19. Some clones are missing from TCRdb's copy, which holds only in-frame ones; the method was immunoSEQ multiplex PCR. The sample holds under 120,000 clones, approximately 85% seen once. The sample taken for sequencing was peripheral blood. These receptors were taken from a human donor in a cohort sampled during active COVID-19.

The V gene is TRBV28, the J gene TRBJ1-1; TRBD1 matches 7 bases. Germline V gene data show CDR1 as MDHEN and CDR2 as SYDVKM. The CDR3 has 12 amino acids. V shed 5 bases, J shed 4 bases, and the junction held 1 base outside the gene matches. The CDR3 sequence: CASSTGATEAFF. The CDR3 region has the DNA TGTGCCAGCAGTACAGGGGCCACTGAAGCTTTCTTT.

The chain uses TRBV19 and TRBJ1-5; 8 bases line up with TRBD1. Trimming took 1 base from V and 5 from J; bases not matched to a gene: 10. The CDR3 is made up of 17 amino acids. Germline CDR1 and CDR2: LNHDA and SQIVND (reference sequence). CDR3 amino acids: CASSIVPQGAKDQPQHF. The CDR3 bases are TGTGCCAGTAGTATAGTTCCCCAGGGGGCGAAGGATCAGCCCCAGCATTTT.

This clone has only one observation. The V gene is TRBV5-1, the J gene TRBJ1-1, with TRBD1 matching 8 bases. Per the germline V gene, CDR1 is SGHRS and CDR2 is YFSETQ. The J segment lost 4 bases and the V segment lost 4 bases, leaving 6 bases of the junction unmatched. CDR3 size: 14 residues. For the CDR3, the DNA is TGCGCCAGCAGCAACCAGGGGGCGGGCACTGAAGCTTTCTTT. Its protein is CASSNQGAGTEAFF.

The chain employs TRBV24-1 and TRBJ2-5; 7 bases are a match to TRBD1. From germline, CDR1 is KGHDR and CDR2 SFDVKD. V shed 4 bases and J 2 bases; nucleotides not matched to a gene: 3. This CDR3 has 14 amino acids. The CDR3 DNA reads as TGTGCCACCAGTGACGAGACAGGGCAAGAGACCCAGTACTTC. Protein product: CATSDETGQETQYF.

The CDR3 DNA follows: TGCGCCAGCAGCTTGGGGACTAGCGGGATAATCAATGAGCAGTTCTTC. Translated: CASSLGTSGIINEQFF. The rearrangement uses TRBV5-1 and TRBJ2-1, with 12 bases that match TRBD2. The CDR3 contains 16 residues. Germline V CDR1 and CDR2: SGHRS, YFSETQ. V shed 0 bases, J shed 6 bases, and the junction held 4 bases outside the gene matches.

This rearrangement joins TRBV18 to TRBJ2-7, with 7 positions matching TRBD1. J gave up 0 bases and V 3 bases, and 5 bases lay outside the gene matches. There are 15 residues in the CDR3. Germline CDR1 is KGHSH and CDR2 is LQKENI. The CDR3: CASSPPQGSSYEQYF. The CDR3 bases are TGTGCCAGCTCACCGCCACAGGGGAGCTCCTACGAGCAGTACTTC.

This chain links TRBV4-1 with TRBJ1-5; D perhaps matches TRBD1 (6 bases). Per the germline V gene, CDR1 is MGHRA and CDR2 is YSYEKL. CDR3 length equals 14 residues. The V gene lost 0 bases and the J gene lost 9 bases, with 12 bases spanning the gap. The CDR3 nucleotides read TGCGCCAGCAGCCAAGAAGGGGGGGTGGGGCCCCAGCATTTT. Its translation is CASSQEGGVGPQHF.

This chain uses TRBV24-1 with TRBJ1-2, with D possibly TRBD1 on 5 matching bases. Germline-derived CDR1 and CDR2 are KGHDR and SFDVKD. This CDR3 comprises 14 residues. V dropped 1 base and J dropped 4 bases, with 9 bases sitting between them. The DNA of the CDR3 is TGTGCCACCAGTGATTTTCGACAGAGCTATGGCTACACCTTC. It encodes CATSDFRQSYGYTF.